The 24 T cell receptor beta chains given below trace back to one sample, sequenced in a study of shared clonotypes between healthy human individuals. Clones were sequenced by immunoSEQ multiplex PCR, and TCRdb holds only the in-frame ones, with some missing. The sample shows a few million clones, approximately 94% of them seen only once. The sample comprised naive CD4+ T cells sorted from blood. Subset denoted: CD45RA+ positively selected. The receptors stem from a man aged 18 to 35 in good health.

This chain joins TRBV5-6 and TRBJ2-5; D is possibly TRBD1 or TRBD2 (5 bases each). The CDR3 length is 13 residues. Germline lookup yields CDR1 SGHDT and CDR2 YYEEEE. Deletions cut 4 bases from V and 4 bases from J, with 11 bases between. CDR3 bases: TGTGCCAGCAGCATCACGGGGCCAGAGACCCAGTACTTC. Translated: CASSITGPETQYF. The whole variable domain, remainder taken from reference TRBV5-6 and TRBJ2-5, is DAGVTQSPTHLIKTRGQQVTLRCSPKSGHDTVSWYQQALGQGPQFIFQYYEEEERQRGNFPDRFSGHQFPNYSSELNVNALLLGDSALYLCASSITGPETQYFGPGTRLLVL.

This sequence joins TRBV5-4 and TRBJ2-1; 9 bases are a match to TRBD2. V shed 4 bases, J shed 2 bases, and the junction held 7 bases outside the gene matches. The CDR3 runs to 16 residues. The germline V gene has CDR1 SGHNT and CDR2 YYREEE (reference sequence). CDR3 loop: CASSGRLAETYNEQFF. CDR3 in DNA: TGTGCCAGCAGCGGGAGACTAGCGGAGACCTACAATGAGCAGTTCTTC.

The rearrangement joins TRBV5-6 to TRBJ2-1, with 9 bases matching TRBD1. The V segment lost 1 base and the J segment 3 bases; nucleotides outside the gene matches: 11. CDR1 and CDR2 from the germline V gene are SGHDT and YYEEEE. There are 18 residues in the CDR3. Here the CDR3 reads CASSLQQGALWDYNEQFF. CDR3 DNA: TGTGCCAGCAGCTTGCAACAGGGGGCCCTCTGGGACTACAATGAGCAGTTCTTC.

This chain uses TRBV18 with TRBJ2-5; 10 bases match TRBD2. Per germline, CDR1 KGHSH and CDR2 LQKENI. The CDR3 is 17 amino acids. J was trimmed by 2 bases and V by 2 bases; bases with no gene match: 8. The CDR3 is CASSPGLAGAPQETQYF. For the CDR3, the DNA is TGTGCCAGCTCACCAGGGCTAGCGGGAGCCCCTCAAGAGACCCAGTACTTC.

The V call is TRBV27, the J call TRBJ2-1, with 8 bases matching TRBD2. This CDR3 spans 15 amino acids. The germline gives CDR1 MNHEY, CDR2 SMNVEV (reference sequence). The ends lost 10 bases at V and 2 bases at J; junction bases unmatched: 10. CDR3 sequence reads: CAISGLVGAYNEQFF. As DNA, the CDR3 is TGTGCCATTTCGGGACTAGTTGGGGCCTACAATGAGCAGTTCTTC.

V gene TRBV7-9 combines with J gene TRBJ1-3; D is unclear. Trimming pared 5 bases from V and 4 bases from J, leaving 9 bases between. Germline V CDR1 and CDR2: SEHNR, FQNEAQ (reference sequence). The CDR3 is 13 residues long. CDR3 nucleotide sequence: TGTGCCAGCAGCCCTAGTGTAGGAAACACCATATATTTT. Its translation: CASSPSVGNTIYF.

CDR3 DNA sequence: TGTGCCAGCTCATCGGTCCTAACGTCGCTGGCAGGGTACGAGCAGTACTTC. This sequence encodes CASSSVLTSLAGYEQYF. J is TRBJ2-7 and V is TRBV18; D possibly corresponds to TRBD1 (5 bases). Trimming removed 5 bases at V and 4 bases at J, with 24 bases between. There are 17 residues in the CDR3. The germline V gene encodes CDR1 KGHSH and CDR2 LQKENI. Full variable domain (missing parts from reference TRBV18 and TRBJ2-7): NAGVMQNPRHLVRRRGQEARLRCSPMKGHSHVYWYRQLPEEGLKFMVYLQKENIIDESGMPKERFSAEFPKEGPSILRIQQVVRGDSAAYFCASSSVLTSLAGYEQYFGPGTRLTVT.

The chain couples TRBV25-1 to TRBJ1-2, with D unresolved. Germline CDR1 and CDR2: MGHDK and SYGVNS. The CDR3 has 14 residues. Trimming took off 3 bases at V and 0 bases at J, with 8 bases between the two ends. The CDR3 DNA follows: TGTGCCAGCAGTGATCCCGCAGCTAACTATGGCTACACCTTC. Translated, it gives CASSDPAANYGYTF.

The chain couples TRBV5-1 to TRBJ2-2; no clear D gene. Germline assignment: CDR1 SGHRS and CDR2 YFSETQ. The V gene lost 7 bases and the J gene lost 4 bases, with 17 bases spanning the gap. The CDR3 covers 15 residues. This chain's CDR3 is CASALQTVSTGELFF. The CDR3 nucleotides read TGCGCCAGCGCACTCCAGACCGTGAGCACCGGGGAGCTGTTTTTT.

The rearrangement links TRBV13 to TRBJ2-1; TRBD2 matches at 12 bases. Germline trimming cut 5 bases from V and 4 bases from J; bases unmatched to any gene: 9. CDR3 length equals 17 residues. The germline gives CDR1 PRHDT, CDR2 FYEKMQ (reference sequence). CDR3 protein: CASSPLGGLAGYNEQFF. In DNA, the CDR3 is TGTGCCAGCAGCCCCCTCGGAGGACTAGCGGGGTACAATGAGCAGTTCTTC.

On this clone itself: A much larger clone differs from this one at a single base, so this may be a read error. The chain combines TRBV30 with TRBJ1-1; D gene unclear. From germline, CDR1 is GTSNPN and CDR2 SVGIG (reference sequence). The CDR3 is 11 amino acids. Trimming left V 1 base short and J 3 bases short, with 3 bases between. The DNA for the CDR3 is TGTGCCTGGAGTGGGTACACTGAAGCTTTCTTT. Its translation: CAWSGYTEAFF.

The rearrangement uses TRBV29-1 and TRBJ1-2; D may be TRBD1 (6 bases). Germline CDR1 reads SQVTM; CDR2 reads ANQGSEA. This CDR3 has 14 residues. V was clipped by 3 bases and J by 3 bases, with 14 bases between them. CDR3 loop: CSVDPAGVDYGYTF. CDR3 DNA sequence: TGCAGCGTTGATCCCGCAGGGGTTGACTATGGCTACACCTTC.

The chain links TRBV2 to TRBJ1-5; D possibly corresponds to TRBD1 (6 bases). CDR3 length equals 15 residues. Germline V gene sequence: CDR1 SNHLY, CDR2 FYNNEI. V was clipped by 3 bases and J by 6 bases, with 15 bases between them. DNA of the CDR3: TGTGCCAGCAGTGATAGGGCAGGGGAGGGTCAGCCCCAGCATTTT. This encodes CASSDRAGEGQPQHF.

The rearrangement uses TRBV6-5 and TRBJ2-1; 7 bases fit TRBD1. The germline V gene encodes CDR1 MNHEY and CDR2 SVGAGI. CDR3 length equals 14 residues. The J segment lost 3 bases and the V segment lost 4 bases, leaving 3 bases of the junction unmatched. The CDR3 spells CASSSGTVYNEQFF. As DNA, the CDR3 is TGTGCCAGCAGTTCCGGGACAGTCTACAATGAGCAGTTCTTC.

This sequence joins TRBV5-6 and TRBJ2-5; weak D call: TRBD2 (5 bases). The CDR3 totals 14 residues. The germline V gene has CDR1 SGHDT and CDR2 YYEEEE. V shed 1 base and J shed 1 base, with 8 bases lying between them. The CDR3 nucleotides read TGTGCCAGCAGCTTGCTCGCGGGCCAAGAGACCCAGTACTTC. Its protein is CASSLLAGQETQYF.

Comments on this clone: This CDR3 is also generated by other DNA sequences in the sample. V gene TRBV7-9 combines with J gene TRBJ2-7; 7 bases map to TRBD1. The CDR3 is 13 amino acids. Germline V lookup: CDR1 SEHNR, CDR2 FQNEAQ (reference sequence). The J segment lost 2 bases and the V segment lost 3 bases, leaving 1 base of the junction unmatched. The CDR3 here is CASSLGTAYEQYF. For the CDR3, the DNA is TGTGCCAGCAGCTTGGGGACAGCCTACGAGCAGTACTTC.

This clone has a handful of counts. This rearrangement joins TRBV7-8 to TRBJ1-1; D unresolved. V lost 0 bases and J 8 bases, leaving 10 bases between the germline ends. Germline V gene data show CDR1 as SGHVS and CDR2 as FQNEAQ. This CDR3 comprises 13 residues. DNA for the CDR3: TGTGCCAGCAGCTTAGCACAAGGACTGGAAGCTTTCTTT. Translating gives CASSLAQGLEAFF.

The genes are TRBV19 and TRBJ2-7; weak D call: TRBD2 (6 bases). V dropped 5 bases and J dropped 7 bases, with 21 bases sitting between them. Germline CDR1 and CDR2: LNHDA and SQIVND (reference sequence). The CDR3 sequence is 15 residues long. In DNA form, the CDR3 reads TGTGCCAGTAGTCTCGGCGGGCCCGGGGGTCGGGAGCAGTACTTC. This translates into CASSLGGPGGREQYF.

V and J are TRBV6-1 and TRBJ2-1, with D perhaps TRBD1 (6 bases). The CDR3 has 16 residues. Trimming left V 3 bases short and J 3 bases short, with 15 bases between. Germline V lookup: CDR1 MNHNS, CDR2 SASEGT. In DNA form, the CDR3 reads TGTGCCAGCAGTGAGGTAGGGCAGGGGAGCTACAATGAGCAGTTCTTC. This gives the protein CASSEVGQGSYNEQFF.

The chain links TRBV5-1 to TRBJ2-2; 11 nucleotides align to TRBD1. Unmatched junction bases numbered 3, after V lost 2 bases and J lost 6 bases. The CDR3 length is 15 residues. Germline CDR1 reads SGHRS; CDR2 reads YFSETQ. The CDR3 DNA reads TGCGCCAGCAGCTTACCGGGACAGGGGGCCGGGGAGCTGTTTTTT. It is translated as CASSLPGQGAGELFF.

This clone was counted only a few times. Its ends do not fully match the called genes, so a read error is possible. Different DNA sequences within this sample yield the same CDR3. V and J are TRBV7-7 and TRBJ1-1; D call uncertain. CDR3 length: 13 residues. The germline V gene has CDR1 SSHAT and CDR2 FNYEAQ (reference sequence). The CDR3 loop is CASSLERGTEAFF. The DNA of the CDR3 is TGTGCTAGCAGCTTAGAGCGGGGCACTGAAGCTTTCTTT. Filled out from reference TRBV7-7 and TRBJ1-1, the complete variable domain reads GAGVSQSPRYKVTKRGQDVTLRCDPISSHATLYWYQQALGQGPEFLTYFNYEAQPDKSGLPSDRFSAERPEGSISTLTIQRTEQRDSAMYRCASSLERGTEAFFGQGTRLTVV.

Note on this clone: Other DNA sequences in the same sample also yield this CDR3. The chain employs TRBV30 and TRBJ1-2; the match to TRBD1 covers 9 bases. The CDR3 length is 14 residues. Trimming removed 1 base from V and 4 bases from J; junction bases left unmatched: 4. Germline V gene data show CDR1 as GTSNPN and CDR2 as SVGIG (reference sequence). The CDR3 DNA sequence: TGTGCCTGGAGTGGGGGACAGGGTCGCTATGGCTACACCTTC. Protein sequence: CAWSGGQGRYGYTF.

V usage is TRBV2 and J usage is TRBJ2-7, with D possibly being TRBD1 or TRBD2 (6 bases each). Germline loops: CDR1 SNHLY, CDR2 FYNNEI. This CDR3 is 13 amino acids long. V lost 7 bases and J lost 6, with 16 bases in between. The DNA of the CDR3 is TGTGCCAGCACTTGGGGGGCGGACCTCGAGCAGTACTTC. Translation gives CASTWGADLEQYF.

This sequence joins TRBV5-5 and TRBJ1-1; TRBD1 is a possible D gene (6 bases). The germline V gene encodes CDR1 SGHKS and CDR2 YYEKEE (reference sequence). V was clipped by 0 bases and J by 1 base, with 16 bases between them. The CDR3 consists of 17 residues. In DNA, the CDR3 is TGTGCCAGCAGCTTGGATCCCCGGACAGTGGCGAACACTGAAGCTTTCTTT. Amino acid sequence: CASSLDPRTVANTEAFF.